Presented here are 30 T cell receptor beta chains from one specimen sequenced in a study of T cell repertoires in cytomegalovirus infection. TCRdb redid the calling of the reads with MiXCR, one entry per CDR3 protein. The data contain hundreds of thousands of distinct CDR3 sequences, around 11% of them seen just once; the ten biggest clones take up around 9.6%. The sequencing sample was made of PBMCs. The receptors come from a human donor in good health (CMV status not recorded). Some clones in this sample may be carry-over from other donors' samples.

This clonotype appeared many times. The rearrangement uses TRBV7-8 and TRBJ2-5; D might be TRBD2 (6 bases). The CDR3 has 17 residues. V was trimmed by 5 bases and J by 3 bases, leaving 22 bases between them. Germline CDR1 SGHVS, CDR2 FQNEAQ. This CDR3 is CASSPWGSGEKKETQYF. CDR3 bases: TGTGCCAGCAGCCCATGGGGTAGCGGAGAGAAGAAAGAGACCCAGTACTTC. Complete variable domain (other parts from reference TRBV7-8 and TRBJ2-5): GAGVSQSPRYKVAKRGQDVALRCDPISGHVSLFWYQQALGQGPEFLTYFQNEAQLDKSGLPSDRFFAERPEGSVSTLKIQRTQQEDSAVYLCASSPWGSGEKKETQYFGPGTRLLVL.

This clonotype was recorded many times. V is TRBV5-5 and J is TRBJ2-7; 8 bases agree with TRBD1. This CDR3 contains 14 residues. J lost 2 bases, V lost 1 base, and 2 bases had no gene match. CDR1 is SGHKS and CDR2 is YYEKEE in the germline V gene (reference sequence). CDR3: CASSLRGQAYEQYF. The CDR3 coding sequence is TGTGCCAGCAGCTTGAGGGGACAGGCCTACGAGCAGTACTTC.

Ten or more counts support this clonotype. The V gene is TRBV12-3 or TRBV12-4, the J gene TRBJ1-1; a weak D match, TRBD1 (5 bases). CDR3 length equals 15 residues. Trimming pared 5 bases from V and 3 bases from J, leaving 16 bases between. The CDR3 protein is CASSPPTGEYTEAFF. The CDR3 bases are TGTGCCAGCAGTCCGCCGACGGGGGAGTACACTGAAGCTTTCTTT.

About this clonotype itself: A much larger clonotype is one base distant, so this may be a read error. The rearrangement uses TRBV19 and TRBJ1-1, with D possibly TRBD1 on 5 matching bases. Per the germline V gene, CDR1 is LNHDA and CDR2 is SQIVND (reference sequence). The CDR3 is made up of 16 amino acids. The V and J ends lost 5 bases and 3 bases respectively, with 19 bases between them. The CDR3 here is CASSPRTRSAHTEAFF. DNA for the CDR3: TGTGCCAGTAGTCCGCGGACAAGGTCAGCGCACACTGAAGCTTTCTTT.

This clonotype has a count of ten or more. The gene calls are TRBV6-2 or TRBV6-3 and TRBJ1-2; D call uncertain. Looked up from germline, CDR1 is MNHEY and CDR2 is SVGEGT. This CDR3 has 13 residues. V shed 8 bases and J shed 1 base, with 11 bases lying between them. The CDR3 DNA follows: TGTGCCAGCTTCGAGACGCTTAACTATGGCTACACCTTC. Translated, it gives CASFETLNYGYTF.

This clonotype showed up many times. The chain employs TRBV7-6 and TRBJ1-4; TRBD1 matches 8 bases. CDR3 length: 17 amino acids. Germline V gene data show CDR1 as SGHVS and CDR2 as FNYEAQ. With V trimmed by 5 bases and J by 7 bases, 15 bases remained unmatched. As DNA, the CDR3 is TGTGCCAGCAGCAACACCCCCGACAGGGGCGATCCTGAAAAACTGTTTTTT. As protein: CASSNTPDRGDPEKLFF.

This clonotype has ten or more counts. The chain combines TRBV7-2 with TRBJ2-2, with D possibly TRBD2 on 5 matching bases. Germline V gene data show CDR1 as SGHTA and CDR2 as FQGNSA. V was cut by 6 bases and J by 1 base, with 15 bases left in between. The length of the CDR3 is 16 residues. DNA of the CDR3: TGTGCCAGCAGACCCCCCGGTAGCGAGAACACCGGGGAGCTGTTTTTT. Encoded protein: CASRPPGSENTGELFF. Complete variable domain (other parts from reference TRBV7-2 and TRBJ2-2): GAGVSQSPSNKVTEKGKDVELRCDPISGHTALYWYRQSLGQGLEFLIYFQGNSAPDKSGLPSDRFSAERTGGSVSTLTIQRTQQEDSAVYLCASRPPGSENTGELFFGEGSRLTVL.

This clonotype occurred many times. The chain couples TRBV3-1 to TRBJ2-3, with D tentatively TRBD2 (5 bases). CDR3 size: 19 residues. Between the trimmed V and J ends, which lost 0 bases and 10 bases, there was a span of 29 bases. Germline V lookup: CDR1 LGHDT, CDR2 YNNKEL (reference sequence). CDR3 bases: TGTGCCAGCAGCCAAGAGGCGGGTGGGAGTTCACTAAAGGTCTTATCGCAGTATTTT. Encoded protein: CASSQEAGGSSLKVLSQYF.

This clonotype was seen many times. The DNA for the CDR3 is TGTGCCAGCAGCTTAGCAGGAATACAGCAAGTTGAGCAGTTCTTC. Its translation: CASSLAGIQQVEQFF. The rearrangement joins TRBV7-2 to TRBJ2-1; D gene unclear. Per germline, CDR1 SGHTA and CDR2 FQGNSA. This CDR3 has 15 amino acids. Trimming took off 0 bases at V and 9 bases at J, with 15 bases between the two ends.

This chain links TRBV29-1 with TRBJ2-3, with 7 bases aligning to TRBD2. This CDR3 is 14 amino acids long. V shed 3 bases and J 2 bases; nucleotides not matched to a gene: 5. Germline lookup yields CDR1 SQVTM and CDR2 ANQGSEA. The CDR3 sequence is CSVEGTKHTDTQYF. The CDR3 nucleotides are TGCAGCGTTGAGGGGACTAAGCACACAGATACGCAGTATTTT.

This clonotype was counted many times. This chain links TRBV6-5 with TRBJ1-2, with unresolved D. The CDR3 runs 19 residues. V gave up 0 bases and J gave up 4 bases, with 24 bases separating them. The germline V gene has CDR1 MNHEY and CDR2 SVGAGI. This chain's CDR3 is CASSYSAPPAGSKTYGYTF. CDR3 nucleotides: TGTGCCAGCAGTTACTCGGCTCCCCCGGCGGGTTCGAAAACCTATGGCTACACCTTC.

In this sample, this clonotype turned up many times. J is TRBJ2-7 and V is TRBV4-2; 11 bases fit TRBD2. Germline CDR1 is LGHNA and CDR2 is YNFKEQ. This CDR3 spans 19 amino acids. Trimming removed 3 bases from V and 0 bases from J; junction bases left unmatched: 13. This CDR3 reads CASSHLGGTSGRSSYEQYF. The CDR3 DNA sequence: TGTGCCAGCAGCCACCTTGGTGGGACTAGCGGTAGGAGCTCCTACGAGCAGTACTTC.

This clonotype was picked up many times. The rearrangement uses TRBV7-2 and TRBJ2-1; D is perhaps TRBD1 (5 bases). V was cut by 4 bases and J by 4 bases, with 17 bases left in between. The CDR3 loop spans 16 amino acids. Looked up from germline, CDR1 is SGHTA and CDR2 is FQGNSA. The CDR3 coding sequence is TGTGCCAGCAGCTCAAGGGGTCGGATAGGGTACAATGAGCAGTTCTTC. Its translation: CASSSRGRIGYNEQFF.

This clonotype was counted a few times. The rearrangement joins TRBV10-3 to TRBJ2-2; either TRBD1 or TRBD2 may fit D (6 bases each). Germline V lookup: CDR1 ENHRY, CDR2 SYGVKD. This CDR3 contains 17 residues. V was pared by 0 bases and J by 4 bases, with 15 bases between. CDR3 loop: CAISESMRGDSTGELFF. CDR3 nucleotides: TGTGCCATCAGTGAGTCGATGAGGGGGGACTCCACCGGGGAGCTGTTTTTT.

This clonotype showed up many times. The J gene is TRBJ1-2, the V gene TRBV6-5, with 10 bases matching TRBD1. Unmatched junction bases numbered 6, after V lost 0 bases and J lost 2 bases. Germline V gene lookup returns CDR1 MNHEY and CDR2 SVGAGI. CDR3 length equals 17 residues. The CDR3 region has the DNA TGTGCCAGCAGTTACTCGGGGACAGGGGACTCCAACTATGGCTACACCTTC. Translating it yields CASSYSGTGDSNYGYTF.

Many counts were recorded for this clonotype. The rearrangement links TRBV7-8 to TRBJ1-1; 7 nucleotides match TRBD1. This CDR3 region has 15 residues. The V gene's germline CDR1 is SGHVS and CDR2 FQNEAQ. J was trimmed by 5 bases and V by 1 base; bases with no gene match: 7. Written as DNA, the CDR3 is TGTGCCAGCAGCTTAGATCCAGGGGGAAGGACTGAAGCTTTCTTT. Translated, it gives CASSLDPGGRTEAFF.

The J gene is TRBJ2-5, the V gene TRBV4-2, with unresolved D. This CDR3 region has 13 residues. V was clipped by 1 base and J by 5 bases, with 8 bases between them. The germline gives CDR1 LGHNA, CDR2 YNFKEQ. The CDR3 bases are TGTGCCAGCAGCCAAGTGGGCTTCGAGACCCAGTACTTC. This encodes CASSQVGFETQYF.

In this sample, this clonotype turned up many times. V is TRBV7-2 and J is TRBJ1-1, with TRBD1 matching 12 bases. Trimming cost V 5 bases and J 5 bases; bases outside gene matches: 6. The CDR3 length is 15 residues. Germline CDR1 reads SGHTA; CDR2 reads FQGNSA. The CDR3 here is CASSLGQGARTEAFF. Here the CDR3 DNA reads TGTGCCAGCAGCCTGGGACAGGGGGCTAGAACTGAAGCTTTCTTT.

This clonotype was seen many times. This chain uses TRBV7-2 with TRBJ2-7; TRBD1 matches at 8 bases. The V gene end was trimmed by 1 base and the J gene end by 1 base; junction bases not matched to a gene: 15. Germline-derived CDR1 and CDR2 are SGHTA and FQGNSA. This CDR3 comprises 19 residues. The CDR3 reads CASSLVVSLWTGISYEQYF. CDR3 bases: TGTGCCAGCAGCTTAGTGGTGAGCTTATGGACAGGGATTTCCTACGAGCAGTACTTC.

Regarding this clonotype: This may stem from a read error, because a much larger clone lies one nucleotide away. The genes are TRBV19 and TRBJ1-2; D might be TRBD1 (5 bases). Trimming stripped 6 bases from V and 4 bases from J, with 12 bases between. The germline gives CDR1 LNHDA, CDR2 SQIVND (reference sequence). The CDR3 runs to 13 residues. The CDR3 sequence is CASRGTTVYGYTF. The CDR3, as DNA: TGTGCCAGTAGGGGGACGACAGTCTATGGCTACACCTTC. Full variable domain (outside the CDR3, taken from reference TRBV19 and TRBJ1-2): DGGITQSPKYLFRKEGQNVTLSCEQNLNHDAMYWYRQDPGQGLRLIYYSQIVNDFQKGDIAEGYSVSREKKESFPLTVTSAQKNPTAFYLCASRGTTVYGYTFGSGTRLTVV.

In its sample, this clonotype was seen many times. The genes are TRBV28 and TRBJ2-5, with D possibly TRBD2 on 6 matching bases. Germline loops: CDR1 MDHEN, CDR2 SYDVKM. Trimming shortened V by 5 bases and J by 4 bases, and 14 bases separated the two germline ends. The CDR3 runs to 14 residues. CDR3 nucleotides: TGTGCCAGCAGTCCTCCTAGCGCCCCAGAGACCCAGTACTTC. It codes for CASSPPSAPETQYF.

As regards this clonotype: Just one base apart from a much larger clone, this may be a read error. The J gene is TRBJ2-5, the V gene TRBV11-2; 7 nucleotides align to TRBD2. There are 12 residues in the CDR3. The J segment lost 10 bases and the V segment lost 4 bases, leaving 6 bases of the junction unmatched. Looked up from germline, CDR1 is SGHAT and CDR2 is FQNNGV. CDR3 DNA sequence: TGTGCCAGCAGCTGGACCGGGGGGAACCAGTACTTC. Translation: CASSWTGGNQYF.

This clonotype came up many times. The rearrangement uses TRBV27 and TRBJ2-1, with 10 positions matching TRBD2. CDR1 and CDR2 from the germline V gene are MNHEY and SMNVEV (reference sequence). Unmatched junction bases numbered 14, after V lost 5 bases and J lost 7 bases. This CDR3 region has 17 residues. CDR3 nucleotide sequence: TGTGCCAGCAGTCCCCTCCCTAGCGGGAGCCGGTATAATGAGCAGTTCTTC. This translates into CASSPLPSGSRYNEQFF.

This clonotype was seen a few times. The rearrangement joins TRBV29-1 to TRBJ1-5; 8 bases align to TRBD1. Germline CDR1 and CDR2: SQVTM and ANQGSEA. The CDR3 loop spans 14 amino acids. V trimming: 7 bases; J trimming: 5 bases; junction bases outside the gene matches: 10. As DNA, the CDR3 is TGCAGCGCTTTGGCAGGGGGCAGCGATCAGCCCCAGCATTTT. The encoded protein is CSALAGGSDQPQHF.

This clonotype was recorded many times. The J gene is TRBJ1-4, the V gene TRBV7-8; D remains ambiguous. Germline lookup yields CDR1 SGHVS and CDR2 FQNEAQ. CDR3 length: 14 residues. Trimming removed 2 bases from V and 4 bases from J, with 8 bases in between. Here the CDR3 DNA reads TGTGCCAGCAGCTTATTCAGGTTTAATGAAAAACTGTTTTTT. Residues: CASSLFRFNEKLFF.

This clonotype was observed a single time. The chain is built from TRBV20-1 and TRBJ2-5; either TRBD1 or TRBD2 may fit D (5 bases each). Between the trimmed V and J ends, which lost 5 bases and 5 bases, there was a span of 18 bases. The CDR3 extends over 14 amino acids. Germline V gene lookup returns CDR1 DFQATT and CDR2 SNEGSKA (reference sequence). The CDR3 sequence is CSASGTALSETQYF. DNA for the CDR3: TGCAGTGCTTCCGGGACCGCCCTTAGTGAGACCCAGTACTTC.

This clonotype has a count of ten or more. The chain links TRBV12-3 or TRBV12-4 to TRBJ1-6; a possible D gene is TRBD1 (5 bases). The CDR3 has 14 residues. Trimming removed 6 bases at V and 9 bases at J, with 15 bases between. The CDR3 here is CASSRDSNTSPLHF. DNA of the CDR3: TGTGCCAGCAGCCGAGACAGTAATACTTCACCCCTCCACTTT.

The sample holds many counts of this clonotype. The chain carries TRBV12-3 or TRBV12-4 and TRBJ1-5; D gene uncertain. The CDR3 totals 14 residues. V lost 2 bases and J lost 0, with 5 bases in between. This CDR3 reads CASSLMISNQPQHF. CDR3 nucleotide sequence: TGTGCCAGCAGTTTAATGATTAGCAATCAGCCCCAGCATTTT.

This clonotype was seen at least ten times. This CDR3 reads CASREGPYSNQPQHF. Here the CDR3 DNA reads TGTGCCAGTAGGGAGGGACCTTATAGCAATCAGCCCCAGCATTTT. The chain recombines TRBV19 with TRBJ1-5, with a tentative D call TRBD1 (5 bases). Germline V gene sequence: CDR1 LNHDA, CDR2 SQIVND (reference sequence). CDR3 length: 15 amino acids. Deletions cut 6 bases from V and 0 bases from J, with 12 bases between.

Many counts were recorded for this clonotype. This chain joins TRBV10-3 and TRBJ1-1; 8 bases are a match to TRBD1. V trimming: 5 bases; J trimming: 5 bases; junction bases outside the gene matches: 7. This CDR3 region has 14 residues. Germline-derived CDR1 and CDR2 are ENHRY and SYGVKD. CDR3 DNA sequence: TGTGCCATCAGTACCCGACAGGGGATTACTGAAGCTTTCTTT. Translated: CAISTRQGITEAFF.